This T cell receptor beta chain was captured in a study of T cell responses to AZD1222 COVID-19 vaccine. Per germline, CDR1 SGHTA and CDR2 FQGTGA. This CDR3 has 17 amino acids. Trimming stripped 3 bases from V and 1 base from J, with 15 bases between. This clone showed up just once. Its antigen is unidentified. Produced via immunoSEQ multiplex PCR; TCRdb's table is partial and in-frame only. The table records roughly 80,000 clones, roughly 88% of them present only once. General study points: The donor cohort was predominantly white British with a female majority, and clonal diversity may have been underestimated. Among vaccine-associated CD4 TCRs, coverage spanned spike, with dominance at 160-218 and 743-854. It was only a handful of AZD1222 recipients who were seropositive at baseline.

The starting material was peripheral blood, obtained on day 0 of MenACWY control vaccination. This rearrangement joins TRBV7-3 to TRBJ2-2, with a possible D match to TRBD1 (6 bases). The receptor's source is an adult in good health. This CDR3 is CASSFRTGSENTGELFF. DNA of the CDR3: TGTGCCAGCAGCTTTCGTACAGGGTCAGAGAACACCGGGGAGCTGTTTTTT.